The present T cell receptor beta chain was sequenced within a study of shared clonotypes between healthy human individuals. Germline V gene lookup returns CDR1 SGHTS and CDR2 YDEGEE. V shed 3 bases, J shed 7 bases, and the junction held 11 bases outside the gene matches. The CDR3 sequence is 16 residues long. Each subset's genomic DNA was split evenly across several immunoSEQ plates. Produced via immunoSEQ multiplex PCR; TCRdb's table is partial and in-frame only. The sample lists about 480,000 clones, 60% to 80% occurring once. The sequencing input was PBMCs. The receptor was isolated from a woman between 40 and 55 years old in good health. Some clones in this sample may be carry-over from other donors' samples. The chain uses TRBV5-8 and TRBJ1-2; 11 bases align to TRBD1. CDR3 protein: CASSSFTGQGGRGYTF. Written as DNA, the CDR3 is TGTGCCAGCAGCTCCTTTACGGGACAGGGGGGACGTGGCTACACCTTC.